The T cell receptor (beta chain) described here comes from a study of blood T cells in healthy people across ages. Whole-study context: Template switching caught about one barcoded beta molecule for each two T cells. Study-level results: There was no known CMV status for donors, so expanded clonotype changes were possibly confounded. TCR beta diversity, measured per million T cells, fell in a roughly linear way with age.

A J-beta primer mix and a sample-barcoded 5' primer were used in a second PCR of roughly 6 to 11 cycles. From the 5' RACE reads, TCRdb called clonotypes with MiXCR, one entry per CDR3 protein. The sample includes about 970,000 distinct CDR3 sequences, roughly 51% of them seen just once. Germline lookup yields CDR1 MNHEY and CDR2 SMNVEV (reference sequence). V lost 6 bases, J lost 1 base, and 7 bases lay in between. The CDR3 loop spans 13 amino acids. As concerns this clonotype: Antigen unknown.

The genes are TRBV27 and TRBJ2-1; perhaps TRBD1 as D (5 bases). The origin of this receptor is a woman aged 55-69 years in good health. Sequenced material: blood. This CDR3 is CASRRQSYNEQFF. The CDR3 coding sequence is TGTGCCAGCAGACGACAGTCCTACAATGAGCAGTTCTTC.